Below are 32 T cell receptor beta chains sequenced from a single sample in a study of blood T cell repertoires in COVID-19. Libraries were prepared by immunoSEQ multiplex PCR; TCRdb keeps only in-frame clonotypes and omits some of them. The sample records approximately 190,000 clones, under 85% being singletons. Material: peripheral blood. These receptors were collected from a woman aged 40 to 50 with acute or convalescent COVID-19.

V usage is TRBV7-9 and J usage is TRBJ1-1; the match to TRBD1 covers 7 bases. The J segment lost 5 bases and the V segment lost 2 bases, leaving 14 bases of the junction unmatched. This CDR3 comprises 17 residues. Germline V gene data show CDR1 as SEHNR and CDR2 as FQNEAQ (reference sequence). Here the CDR3 reads CASSLLLRGHGMTEAFF. The CDR3 bases are TGTGCCAGCAGCTTATTGCTTAGGGGGCATGGAATGACTGAAGCTTTCTTT.

The chain has TRBV7-9 and TRBJ2-5; 7 bases are shared with TRBD1. V lost 5 bases and J lost 4; bases outside the gene matches: 7. The CDR3 runs 14 residues. CDR1 and CDR2 (germline): SEHNR, FQNEAQ (reference sequence). This chain's CDR3 is CASSTQTGRETQYF. In DNA form, the CDR3 reads TGTGCCAGCAGCACCCAGACAGGGCGAGAGACCCAGTACTTC.

This clone was seen just once. The gene calls are TRBV6-6 and TRBJ2-7, with 12 bases aligning to TRBD1. The CDR3 extends over 15 amino acids. Trimming took 7 bases from V and 2 from J; bases not matched to a gene: 6. CDR1 is MNHNY, CDR2 SVGAGI, per germline (reference sequence). CDR3 coding DNA: TGTGCCAGCACTCGGGACAGGGGGCAAACCTACGAGCAGTACTTC. This codes for CASTRDRGQTYEQYF.

The V and J genes are TRBV28 and TRBJ2-7; no definite D call. The CDR3 covers 17 residues. Trimming took off 6 bases at V and 4 bases at J, with 25 bases between the two ends. The V gene's germline CDR1 is MDHEN and CDR2 SYDVKM. In nucleotides, the CDR3 is TGTGCCAGCAGCGATCAAGTGGTTTGGGCCATCAATTACGAGCAGTACTTC. Translated: CASSDQVVWAINYEQYF.

V gene TRBV2 combines with J gene TRBJ2-7, with TRBD2 matching 13 bases. The germline CDR1 and CDR2 sequences are SNHLY and FYNNEI. The CDR3 contains 20 residues. Unmatched junction bases numbered 16, after V lost 3 bases and J lost 2 bases. CDR3: CASSDILTSGRATRPYEQYF. The CDR3 DNA sequence: TGTGCCAGCAGTGACATACTAACTAGCGGGAGGGCCACTCGCCCCTACGAGCAGTACTTC.

V usage is TRBV6-5 and J usage is TRBJ1-3; the D gene is possibly TRBD1 (5 bases). Trimming removed 4 bases from V and 2 bases from J, with 15 bases in between. The CDR3 sequence is 16 residues long. CDR1 is MNHEY and CDR2 is SVGAGI in the germline V gene. DNA of the CDR3: TGTGCCAGCAGTTCCCAGACAGCCCTTGCTGGAAACACCATATATTTT. This gives the protein CASSSQTALAGNTIYF.

This chain connects TRBV25-1 to TRBJ2-7; unclear D gene. V lost 3 bases, J lost 9 bases, and 12 bases lay in between. The CDR3 runs to 12 residues. Germline V lookup: CDR1 MGHDK, CDR2 SYGVNS. Written as DNA, the CDR3 is TGTGCCAGCAGTGACCCCGGTCACCGGCAGTACTTC. Translation: CASSDPGHRQYF.

The chain is built from TRBV6-5 and TRBJ2-5; perhaps TRBD2 as D (5 bases). CDR1 is MNHEY, CDR2 SVGAGI, per germline. The ends were cut back, 2 bases at V and 2 bases at J, with 12 bases in the middle. The CDR3 has 15 residues. The CDR3 DNA follows: TGTGCCAGCAGTTACGCAACTAGGACTCAAGAGACCCAGTACTTC. Its translation: CASSYATRTQETQYF.

V usage is TRBV7-2 and J usage is TRBJ1-2; 7 bases are shared with TRBD1. This CDR3 contains 14 residues. Germline lookup yields CDR1 SGHTA and CDR2 FQGNSA. The V and J ends lost 4 bases and 3 bases, in that order; junction bases with no gene match: 5. In DNA form, the CDR3 reads TGTGCCAGCAGCTCCGACAGGGTTCACTATGGCTACACCTTC. Translating gives CASSSDRVHYGYTF.

V usage is TRBV5-1 and J usage is TRBJ2-5; a possible D gene is TRBD1 (6 bases). There are 12 residues in the CDR3. The germline CDR1 and CDR2 sequences are SGHRS and YFSETQ. Trimming removed 3 bases at V and 10 bases at J, with 13 bases between. The CDR3 DNA is TGCGCCAGCAGCTCTGGGACAACCCACCAGTACTTC. The encoded protein is CASSSGTTHQYF.

This rearrangement joins TRBV3-1 (or the pseudogene TRBV3-2) to TRBJ1-6; D is possibly TRBD1 (6 bases). Trimming took 4 bases from V and 4 from J, leaving 11 bases between them. Germline V gene lookup returns CDR1 LGHDT and CDR2 YNNKEL (reference sequence). CDR3 length: 15 residues. The CDR3: CASSREGGYNSPLHF. Here the CDR3 DNA reads TGTGCCAGCAGCCGGGAGGGGGGGTATAATTCACCCCTCCACTTT.

The chain links TRBV7-2 to TRBJ2-5; the D gene is possibly TRBD2 (5 bases). The germline gives CDR1 SGHTA, CDR2 FQGNSA. V was cut by 7 bases and J by 6 bases, with 18 bases left in between. The CDR3 runs to 14 residues. CDR3 sequence (DNA): TGTGCCAGCACCCTGGACTCTTGGGAGAAGACCCAGTACTTC. This encodes CASTLDSWEKTQYF.

This chain links TRBV6-1 with TRBJ1-5; no definite D call. The germline V and J ends were trimmed by 0 bases and 10 bases, with 10 bases remaining between them. The germline gives CDR1 MNHNS, CDR2 SASEGT. The CDR3 has 13 residues. DNA of the CDR3: TGTGCCAGCAGTGAAGCGCAAGAGTCCCCCCAGCATTTT. It is translated as CASSEAQESPQHF.

V is TRBV2 and J is TRBJ2-2; 8 bases fit TRBD2. V was clipped by 8 bases and J by 2 bases; unmatched bases: 7. CDR3 length equals 15 residues. Germline CDR1 is SNHLY and CDR2 is FYNNEI. The CDR3 DNA sequence: TGTGCCAGCGGGCTTACTAGCGGTAACACCGGGGAGCTGTTTTTT. Encoded protein: CASGLTSGNTGELFF.

This sequence joins TRBV2 and TRBJ2-3; 10 nucleotides align to TRBD1. Germline loops: CDR1 SNHLY, CDR2 FYNNEI. The V and J ends lost 7 bases and 1 base, in that order; junction bases with no gene match: 8. This CDR3 spans 16 amino acids. The CDR3 spells CASTDAGTGGTDTQYF. The CDR3 region has the DNA TGTGCCAGCACCGACGCCGGGACAGGGGGCACAGATACGCAGTATTTT.

The J gene is TRBJ2-7, the V gene TRBV19; 7 bases align to TRBD1. J gave up 2 bases and V 6 bases, and 4 bases lay outside the gene matches. This CDR3 region has 13 residues. The germline gives CDR1 LNHDA, CDR2 SQIVND (reference sequence). CDR3 sequence: CASSHRGAYEQYF. As DNA, the CDR3 is TGTGCCAGTAGCCACAGGGGCGCCTACGAGCAGTACTTC.

A note on this clone: Other DNA sequences in this specimen translate into the identical CDR3. This rearrangement joins TRBV12-3 or TRBV12-4 to TRBJ1-1; D unresolved. This CDR3 is 13 amino acids long. V lost 3 bases, J lost 1 base, and 6 bases lay in between. As DNA, the CDR3 is TGTGCCAGCAGTTTTTCGAGGAACACTGAAGCTTTCTTT. Translated, it gives CASSFSRNTEAFF.

V is TRBV15 and J is TRBJ2-2; a weak D match, TRBD1 (6 bases). The CDR3 contains 18 residues. The germline CDR1 and CDR2 sequences are LNHNV and YYDKDF (reference sequence). V was shortened by 0 bases and J by 4 bases, with 18 bases between the two germline ends. CDR3 sequence reads: CATSRDLGLRGSTGELFF. Written as DNA, the CDR3 is TGTGCCACCAGCAGAGATTTGGGGTTGAGGGGGAGCACCGGGGAGCTGTTTTTT.

This chain connects TRBV7-8 to TRBJ1-1, with 7 bases fitting TRBD1. Losses at the gene ends were 4 bases for V and 0 bases for J; bases not matched to a gene: 2. Germline values: CDR1 SGHVS, CDR2 FQNEAQ. This CDR3 contains 14 residues. The CDR3 DNA reads as TGTGCCAGCAGCTGGGGACAGATGAACACTGAAGCTTTCTTT. The encoded protein is CASSWGQMNTEAFF. Supplemented by reference TRBV7-8 and TRBJ1-1, the full variable domain reads GAGVSQSPRYKVAKRGQDVALRCDPISGHVSLFWYQQALGQGPEFLTYFQNEAQLDKSGLPSDRFFAERPEGSVSTLKIQRTQQEDSAVYLCASSWGQMNTEAFFGQGTRLTVV.

The CDR3 spells CASSQGLAGGYQETQYF. CDR3 nucleotide sequence: TGCGCCAGCAGCCAGGGACTAGCGGGGGGGTACCAAGAGACCCAGTACTTC. This chain links TRBV4-1 with TRBJ2-5; 16 positions agree with TRBD2. V trimming: 3 bases; J trimming: 0 bases; junction bases outside the gene matches: 1. Germline-derived CDR1 and CDR2 are MGHRA and YSYEKL. This CDR3 has 17 amino acids.

This chain uses TRBV7-2 with TRBJ1-2, with D possibly matching TRBD1 (5 bases). Germline CDR1 SGHTA, CDR2 FQGNSA. The V end lost 1 base, the J end lost 4 bases, and 13 bases lay between the germline ends. This CDR3 spans 15 amino acids. The DNA for the CDR3 is TGTGCCAGCAGCTTAGGGGGACTTGAGGGCTATGGCTACACCTTC. Its translation is CASSLGGLEGYGYTF.

DNA for the CDR3: TGTGCCAGCAGCACGGCTAGCGGGAGATCAAGGGGAAATGAGCAGTTCTTC. It specifies CASSTASGRSRGNEQFF. The V call is TRBV7-9, the J call TRBJ2-1, with 10 nucleotides matching TRBD2. The CDR3 contains 17 residues. Germline lookup yields CDR1 SEHNR and CDR2 FQNEAQ (reference sequence). The ends lost 5 bases at V and 7 bases at J; junction bases unmatched: 14.

The rearrangement uses TRBV27 and TRBJ2-5; tentative D call: TRBD1 (6 bases). CDR1 is MNHEY and CDR2 is SMNVEV in the germline V gene (reference sequence). This CDR3 has 16 amino acids. The V end was cut by 5 bases, the J end by 7 bases, with 23 bases between. CDR3 nucleotides: TGTGCCAGCAGTCCTACCCACGGACAGTTATGGGTGACCCAGTACTTC. It is translated as CASSPTHGQLWVTQYF.

The chain uses TRBV5-4 and TRBJ1-3, with D perhaps matching TRBD1 (5 bases). CDR3 size: 14 residues. V dropped 0 bases and J dropped 4 bases, with 8 bases sitting between them. The germline gives CDR1 SGHNT, CDR2 YYREEE (reference sequence). The CDR3 nucleotides are TGTGCCAGCAGCTTGGTTGGGGCCGGAAACACCATATATTTT. The encoded protein is CASSLVGAGNTIYF.

The V call is TRBV7-3, the J call TRBJ1-1; D possibly corresponds to TRBD1 (6 bases). The CDR3 has 14 amino acids. V lost 1 base, J lost 1 base, and 7 bases lay in between. Germline assignment: CDR1 SGHTA and CDR2 FQGTGA. CDR3 sequence reads: CASSLRGQNTEAFF. CDR3 nucleotides: TGTGCCAGCAGCTTAAGGGGACAGAACACTGAAGCTTTCTTT.

The chain couples TRBV12-3 or TRBV12-4 to TRBJ1-2, with D unresolved. CDR3 length: 12 residues. V lost 5 bases and J lost 4, with 8 bases in between. CDR3 loop: CASSTTSYGYTF. Here the CDR3 DNA reads TGTGCCAGCAGTACTACAAGCTATGGCTACACCTTC.

In DNA form, the CDR3 reads TGTGCCAGCAGTCCTAAGGACACCACCACAGATACGCAGTATTTT. It is translated as CASSPKDTTTDTQYF. The rearrangement uses TRBV28 and TRBJ2-3; possible D gene TRBD1, 5 bases. The CDR3 length is 15 residues. Germline V gives CDR1 MDHEN, CDR2 SYDVKM. V was pared by 5 bases and J by 2 bases, with 14 bases between.

The CDR3 DNA reads TGTGCCAGCAGCTTAGGCGGCGCCCCGATCGCTGAAGCTTTCTTT. It encodes CASSLGGAPIAEAFF. This chain joins TRBV7-9 and TRBJ1-1; D not resolved. V was cut by 1 base and J by 6 bases, with 15 bases left in between. The CDR3 totals 15 residues. In germline, CDR1 is SEHNR, CDR2 FQNEAQ (reference sequence).

The genes are TRBV5-1 and TRBJ2-3; 13 nucleotides align to TRBD2. The CDR3 loop spans 16 amino acids. Losses at the gene ends were 4 bases for V and 2 bases for J; bases not matched to a gene: 4. Per the germline V gene, CDR1 is SGHRS and CDR2 is YFSETQ. CDR3 coding DNA: TGCGCCAGCAGCATAGGACTAGCGGGAGTCACAGATACGCAGTATTTT. It codes for CASSIGLAGVTDTQYF.

The chain couples TRBV6-5 to TRBJ1-1; D perhaps matches TRBD1 (5 bases). Per the germline V gene, CDR1 is MNHEY and CDR2 is SVGAGI. CDR3 size: 13 residues. V lost 6 bases and J 6 bases, leaving 14 bases between the germline ends. The CDR3 nucleotides read TGTGCCAGCAGGCGCCCGGACACGGCTGAAGCTTTCTTT. Translating gives CASRRPDTAEAFF.

This clone appeared a few times. J is TRBJ1-4 and V is TRBV6-5; D ambiguous. Germline values: CDR1 MNHEY, CDR2 SVGAGI. V was shortened by 4 bases and J by 10 bases, with 16 bases between the two germline ends. The CDR3 has 14 amino acids. The CDR3 is CASSLDSARGKLFF. CDR3 bases: TGTGCCAGCAGTTTGGACTCGGCCCGGGGAAAACTGTTTTTT.

The chain combines TRBV2 with TRBJ1-6, with D tentatively TRBD1 (6 bases). V shed 7 bases and J shed 9 bases, with 10 bases lying between them. Germline loops: CDR1 SNHLY, CDR2 FYNNEI. The CDR3 extends over 12 amino acids. The CDR3 reads CASNREGSPLHF. The CDR3 nucleotides are TGTGCCAGCAACAGGGAGGGTTCACCCCTCCACTTT.